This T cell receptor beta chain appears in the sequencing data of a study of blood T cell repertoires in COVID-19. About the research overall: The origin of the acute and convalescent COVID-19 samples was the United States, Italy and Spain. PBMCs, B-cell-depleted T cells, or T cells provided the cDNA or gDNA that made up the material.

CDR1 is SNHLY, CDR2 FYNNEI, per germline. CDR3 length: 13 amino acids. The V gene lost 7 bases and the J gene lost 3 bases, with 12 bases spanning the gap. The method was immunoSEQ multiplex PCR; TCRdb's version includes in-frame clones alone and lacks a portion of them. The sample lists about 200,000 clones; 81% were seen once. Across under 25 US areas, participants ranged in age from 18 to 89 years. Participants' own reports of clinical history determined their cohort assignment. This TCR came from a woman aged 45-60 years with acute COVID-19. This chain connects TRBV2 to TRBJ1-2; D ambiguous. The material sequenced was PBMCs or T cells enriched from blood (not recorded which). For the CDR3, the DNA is TGTGCCAGCACTGGCCGCTCTTACTATGGCTACACCTTC. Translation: CASTGRSYYGYTF.